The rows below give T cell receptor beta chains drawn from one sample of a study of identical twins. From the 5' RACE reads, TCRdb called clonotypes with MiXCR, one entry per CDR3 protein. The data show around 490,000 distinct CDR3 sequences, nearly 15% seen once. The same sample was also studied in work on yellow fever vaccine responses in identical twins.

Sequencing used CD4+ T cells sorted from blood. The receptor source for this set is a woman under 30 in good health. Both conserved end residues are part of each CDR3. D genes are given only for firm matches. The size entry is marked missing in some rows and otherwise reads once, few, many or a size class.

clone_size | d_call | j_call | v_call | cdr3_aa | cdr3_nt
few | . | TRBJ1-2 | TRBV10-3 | CAISLDGAGYTF | TGTGCCATCAGTCTCGACGGGGCAGGCTACACCTTC
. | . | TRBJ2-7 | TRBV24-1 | CATSDSGQPYEQYF | TGTGCCACCAGTGATTCCGGACAGCCCTACGAGCAGTACTTC
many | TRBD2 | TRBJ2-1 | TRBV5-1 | CASSITSGVHNEQFF | TGCGCCAGCAGCATAACTAGCGGGGTTCACAATGAGCAGTTCTTC
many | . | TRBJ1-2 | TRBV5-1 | CASSLAANYGYTF | TGCGCCAGCAGCTTGGCCGCTAACTATGGCTACACCTTC
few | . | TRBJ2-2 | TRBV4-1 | CASSPSVEVRAPRTGELFF | TGCGCCAGCAGCCCCTCCGTTGAGGTGCGGGCCCCGAGAACCGGGGAGCTGTTTTTT
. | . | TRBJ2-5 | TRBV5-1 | CASSLGGSRETQYF | TGCGCCAGCAGCTTGGGAGGTAGCCGGGAGACCCAGTACTTC
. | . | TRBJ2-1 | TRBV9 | CASSGWGLLNNEQFF | TGTGCCAGCAGCGGATGGGGCCTTCTGAACAATGAGCAGTTCTTC
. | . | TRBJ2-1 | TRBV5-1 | CASSLEGYTYNEQFF | TGCGCCAGCAGCTTGGAGGGGTATACCTACAATGAGCAGTTCTTC
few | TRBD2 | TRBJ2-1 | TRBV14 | CASSPPVGTSGYNEQFF | TGTGCCAGCAGCCCCCCAGTTGGGACTAGCGGATACAATGAGCAGTTCTTC
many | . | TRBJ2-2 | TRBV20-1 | CSASGTNTGELFF | TGCAGTGCTAGTGGGACGAACACCGGGGAGCTGTTTTTT
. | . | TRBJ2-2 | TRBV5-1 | CASSLDRSWVVSANTGELFF | TGCGCCAGCAGCTTGGACCGGAGTTGGGTAGTATCGGCGAACACCGGGGAGCTGTTTTTT
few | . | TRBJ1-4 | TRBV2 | CASSGPWRGEEKLFF | TGTGCCAGCAGCGGGCCCTGGCGAGGAGAGGAAAAACTGTTTTTT
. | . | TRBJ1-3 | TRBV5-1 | CASSLDGDSGNTIYF | TGCGCCAGCAGCTTAGACGGCGACTCTGGAAACACCATATATTTT
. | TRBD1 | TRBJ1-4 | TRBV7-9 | CASSGVRDSNEKLFF | TGTGCCAGCTCGGGGGTCCGGGACAGTAATGAAAAACTGTTTTTT
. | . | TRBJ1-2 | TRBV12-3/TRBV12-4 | CASSPGAGRIYGYTF | TGTGCCAGCAGTCCCGGGGCCGGGCGGATCTATGGCTACACCTTC
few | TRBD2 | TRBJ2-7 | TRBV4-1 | CASSQFGLAVYEQYF | TGCGCCAGCAGCCAATTCGGACTAGCTGTCTACGAGCAGTACTTC